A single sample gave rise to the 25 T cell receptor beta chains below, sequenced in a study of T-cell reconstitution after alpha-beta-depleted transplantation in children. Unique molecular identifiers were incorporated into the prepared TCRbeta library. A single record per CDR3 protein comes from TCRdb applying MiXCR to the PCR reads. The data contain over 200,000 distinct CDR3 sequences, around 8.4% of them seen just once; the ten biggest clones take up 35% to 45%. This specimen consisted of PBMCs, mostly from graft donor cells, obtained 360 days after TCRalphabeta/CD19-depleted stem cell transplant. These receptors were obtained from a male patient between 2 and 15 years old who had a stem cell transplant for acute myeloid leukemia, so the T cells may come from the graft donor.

In DNA form, the CDR3 reads TGTGCCAGCAGCGTGACAGGGGCCGGGGAGCTGTTTTTT. Encoded protein: CASSVTGAGELFF. This chain connects TRBV11-2 to TRBJ2-2; 8 nucleotides agree with TRBD1. Germline CDR1 is SGHAT and CDR2 is FQNNGV. The CDR3 loop spans 13 amino acids. The ends lost 5 bases at V and 6 bases at J; junction bases unmatched: 2.

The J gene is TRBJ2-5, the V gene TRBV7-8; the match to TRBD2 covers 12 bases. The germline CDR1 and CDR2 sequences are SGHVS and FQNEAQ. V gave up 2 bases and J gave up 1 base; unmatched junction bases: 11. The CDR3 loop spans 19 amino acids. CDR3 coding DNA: TGTGCCAGCAGCTTAATGGGGCAGCGACTAGCGGGGGCCCAAGAGACCCAGTACTTC. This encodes CASSLMGQRLAGAQETQYF.

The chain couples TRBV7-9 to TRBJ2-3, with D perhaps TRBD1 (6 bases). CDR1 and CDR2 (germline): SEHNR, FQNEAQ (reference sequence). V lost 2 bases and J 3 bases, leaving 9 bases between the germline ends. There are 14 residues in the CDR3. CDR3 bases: TGTGCCAGCAGCTTATCCAGGGGTACAGATACGCAGTATTTT. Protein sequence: CASSLSRGTDTQYF.

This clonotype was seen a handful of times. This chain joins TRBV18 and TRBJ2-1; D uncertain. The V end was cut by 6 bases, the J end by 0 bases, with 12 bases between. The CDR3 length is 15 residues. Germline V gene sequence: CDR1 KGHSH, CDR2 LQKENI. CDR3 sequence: CASSQTVPSYNEQFF. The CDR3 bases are TGTGCCAGCTCCCAAACAGTTCCCTCCTACAATGAGCAGTTCTTC.

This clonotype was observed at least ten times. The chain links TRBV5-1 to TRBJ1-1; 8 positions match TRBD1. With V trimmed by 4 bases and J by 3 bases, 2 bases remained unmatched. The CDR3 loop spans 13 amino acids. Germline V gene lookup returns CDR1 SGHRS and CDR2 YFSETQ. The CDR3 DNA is TGCGCCAGCAGCGACAGGGGACACACTGAAGCTTTCTTT. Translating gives CASSDRGHTEAFF.

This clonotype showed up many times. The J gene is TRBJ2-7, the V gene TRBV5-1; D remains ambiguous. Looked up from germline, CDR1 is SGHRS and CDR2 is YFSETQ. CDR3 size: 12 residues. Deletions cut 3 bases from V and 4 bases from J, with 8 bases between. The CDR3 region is CASSSNLYEQYF. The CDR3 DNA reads TGCGCCAGCAGCTCAAATTTGTACGAGCAGTACTTC.

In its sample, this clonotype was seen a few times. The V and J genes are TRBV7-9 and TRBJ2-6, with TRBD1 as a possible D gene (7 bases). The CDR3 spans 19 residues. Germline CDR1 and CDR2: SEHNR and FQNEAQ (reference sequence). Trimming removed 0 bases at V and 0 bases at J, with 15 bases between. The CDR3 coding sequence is TGTGCCAGCAGCTTAGCCCGACAGGGACTGAGCTCTGGGGCCAACGTCCTGACTTTC. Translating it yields CASSLARQGLSSGANVLTF.

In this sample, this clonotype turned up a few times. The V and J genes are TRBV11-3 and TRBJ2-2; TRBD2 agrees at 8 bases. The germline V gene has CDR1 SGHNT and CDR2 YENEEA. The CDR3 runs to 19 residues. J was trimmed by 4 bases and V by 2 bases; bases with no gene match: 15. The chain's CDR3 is CASSLFGVSGSGSTGELFF. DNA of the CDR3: TGTGCCAGCAGCTTATTTGGCGTCAGCGGGAGTGGGTCCACCGGGGAGCTGTTTTTT.

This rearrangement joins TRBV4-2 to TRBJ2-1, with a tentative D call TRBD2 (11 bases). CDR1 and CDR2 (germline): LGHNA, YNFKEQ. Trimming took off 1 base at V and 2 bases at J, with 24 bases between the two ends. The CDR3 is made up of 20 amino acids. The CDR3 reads CASSQGAGQGTSGPYNEQFF. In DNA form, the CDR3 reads TGTGCCAGCAGCCAAGGGGCGGGACAGGGGACTAGCGGCCCCTACAATGAGCAGTTCTTC.

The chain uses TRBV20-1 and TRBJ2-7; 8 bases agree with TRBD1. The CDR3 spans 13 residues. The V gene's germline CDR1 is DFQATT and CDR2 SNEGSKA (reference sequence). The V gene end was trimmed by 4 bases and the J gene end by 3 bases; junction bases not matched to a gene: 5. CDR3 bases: TGCAGTGCTAACCAGGGGGCGGACTACGAGCAGTACTTC. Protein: CSANQGADYEQYF.

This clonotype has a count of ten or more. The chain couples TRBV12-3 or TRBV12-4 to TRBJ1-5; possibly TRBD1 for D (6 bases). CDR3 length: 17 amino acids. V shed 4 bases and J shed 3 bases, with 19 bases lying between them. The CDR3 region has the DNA TGTGCCAGCAGTTGGGGCGCAGGGGAAAGGGCCAATCAGCCCCAGCATTTT. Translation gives CASSWGAGERANQPQHF.

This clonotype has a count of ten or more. DNA for the CDR3: TGTGCCAGCAGTGGGGGCGTAAGGCGTTTTCTCCACAATGAGCAGTTCTTC. It specifies CASSGGVRRFLHNEQFF. The chain links TRBV12-3 or TRBV12-4 to TRBJ2-1; tentatively, D is TRBD1 (6 bases). There are 17 residues in the CDR3. The V and J ends lost 5 bases and 5 bases respectively, with 22 bases between them.

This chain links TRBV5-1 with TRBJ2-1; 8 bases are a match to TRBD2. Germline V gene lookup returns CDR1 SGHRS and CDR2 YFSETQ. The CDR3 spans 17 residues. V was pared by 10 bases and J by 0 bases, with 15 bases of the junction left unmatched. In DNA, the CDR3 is TGCGCCGGGGGGGGAACTAGCGGCCCTAGCTCCTACAATGAGCAGTTCTTC. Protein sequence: CAGGGTSGPSSYNEQFF.

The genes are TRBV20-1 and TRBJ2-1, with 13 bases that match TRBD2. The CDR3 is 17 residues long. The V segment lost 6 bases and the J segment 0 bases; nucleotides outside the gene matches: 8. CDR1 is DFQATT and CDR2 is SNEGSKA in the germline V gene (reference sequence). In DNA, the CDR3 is TGCAGTGCGAGGGGACTAGCGGGACCCCGCTCCTACAATGAGCAGTTCTTC. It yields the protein CSARGLAGPRSYNEQFF.

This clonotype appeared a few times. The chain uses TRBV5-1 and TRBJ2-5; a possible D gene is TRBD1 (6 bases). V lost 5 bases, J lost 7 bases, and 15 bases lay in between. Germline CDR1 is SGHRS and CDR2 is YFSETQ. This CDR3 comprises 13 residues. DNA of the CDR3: TGCGCCAGCAGGTTCAGGGGTACGGTGACCCAGTACTTC. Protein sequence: CASRFRGTVTQYF.

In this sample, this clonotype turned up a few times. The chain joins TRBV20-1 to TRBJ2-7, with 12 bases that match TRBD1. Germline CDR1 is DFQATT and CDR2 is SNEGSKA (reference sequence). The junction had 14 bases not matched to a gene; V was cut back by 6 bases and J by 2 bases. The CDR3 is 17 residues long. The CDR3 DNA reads TGCAGTGCCAGAATCCCGGGACAGGGGGCGTCCCCCTACGAGCAGTACTTC. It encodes CSARIPGQGASPYEQYF.

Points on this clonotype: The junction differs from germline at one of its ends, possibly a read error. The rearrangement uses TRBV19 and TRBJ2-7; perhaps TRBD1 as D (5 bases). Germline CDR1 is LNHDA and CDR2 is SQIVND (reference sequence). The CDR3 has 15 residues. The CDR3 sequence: CACSKGNPPSNEQYF. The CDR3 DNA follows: TGTGCCTGTAGTAAGGGGAATCCCCCGAGCAACGAGCAGTACTTC.

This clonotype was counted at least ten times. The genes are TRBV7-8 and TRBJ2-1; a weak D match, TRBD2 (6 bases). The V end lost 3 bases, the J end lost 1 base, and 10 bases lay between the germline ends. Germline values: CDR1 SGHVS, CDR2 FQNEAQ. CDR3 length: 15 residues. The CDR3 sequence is CASSLEGASYNEQFF. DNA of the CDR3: TGTGCCAGCAGCTTGGAGGGAGCGTCCTACAATGAGCAGTTCTTC.

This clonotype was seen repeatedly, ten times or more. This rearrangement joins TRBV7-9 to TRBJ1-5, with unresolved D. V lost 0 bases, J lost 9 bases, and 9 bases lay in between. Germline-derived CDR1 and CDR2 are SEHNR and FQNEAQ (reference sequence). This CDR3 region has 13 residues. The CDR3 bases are TGTGCCAGCAGCTTAGCACCAGGTACGCCCCAGCATTTT. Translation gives CASSLAPGTPQHF.

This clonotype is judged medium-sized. The CDR3, as DNA: TGTGCCAGCAGCTTAGCGGGGTCAAGGGGGCGAGGCGGCTACACCTTC. This sequence encodes CASSLAGSRGRGGYTF. The chain couples TRBV7-6 to TRBJ1-2, with 7 bases matching TRBD1. The CDR3 runs to 16 residues. CDR1 SGHVS and CDR2 FNYEAQ come from the germline V gene. V dropped 0 bases and J dropped 8; count of bases not matched to a gene: 12.

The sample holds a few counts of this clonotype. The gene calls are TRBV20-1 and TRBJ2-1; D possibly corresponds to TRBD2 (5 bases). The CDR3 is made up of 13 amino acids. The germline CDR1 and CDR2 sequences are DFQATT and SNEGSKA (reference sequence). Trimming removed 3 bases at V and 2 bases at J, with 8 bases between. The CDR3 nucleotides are TGCAGTGCTAGGACTAATACCTACAATGAGCAGTTCTTC. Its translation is CSARTNTYNEQFF.

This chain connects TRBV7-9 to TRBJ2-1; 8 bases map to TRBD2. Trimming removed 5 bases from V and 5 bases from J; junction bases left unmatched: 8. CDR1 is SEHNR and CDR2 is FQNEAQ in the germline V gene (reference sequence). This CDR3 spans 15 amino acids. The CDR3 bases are TGTGCCAGCAGCCTAAGCGGGAGTATTAACAATGAGCAGTTCTTC. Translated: CASSLSGSINNEQFF.

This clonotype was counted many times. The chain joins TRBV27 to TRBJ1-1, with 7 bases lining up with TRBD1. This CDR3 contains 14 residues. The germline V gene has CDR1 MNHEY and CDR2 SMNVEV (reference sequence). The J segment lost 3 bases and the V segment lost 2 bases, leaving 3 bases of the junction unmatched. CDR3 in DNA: TGTGCCAGCAGTTTAAAGGGGGCGCACACTGAAGCTTTCTTT. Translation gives CASSLKGAHTEAFF.

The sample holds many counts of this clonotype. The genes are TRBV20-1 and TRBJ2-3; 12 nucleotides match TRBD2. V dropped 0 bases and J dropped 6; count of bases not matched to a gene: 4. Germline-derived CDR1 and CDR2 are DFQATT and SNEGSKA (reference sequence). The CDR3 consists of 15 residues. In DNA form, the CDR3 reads TGCAGTGCTAGAGATACCGGGACTAGCGGGGATACGCAGTATTTT. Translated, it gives CSARDTGTSGDTQYF.

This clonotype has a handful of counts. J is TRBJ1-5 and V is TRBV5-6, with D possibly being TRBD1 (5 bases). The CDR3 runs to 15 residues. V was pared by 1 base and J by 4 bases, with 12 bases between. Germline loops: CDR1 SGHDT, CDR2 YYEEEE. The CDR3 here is CASSLFNRLNQPQHF. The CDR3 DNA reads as TGTGCCAGCAGCTTGTTTAACAGGTTGAATCAGCCCCAGCATTTT.